These T cell receptor beta chains were read from a single sample in a study of T cell responses to AZD1222 COVID-19 vaccine. Profiling relied on immunoSEQ multiplex PCR, and the TCRdb table lists in-frame clones only, not all of them. Here the sample spans roughly 100,000 clones, 80% to 90% being singletons. The source material was peripheral blood, sampled 28 days after the second AZD1222 dose. These TCRs come from an adult who received the AZD1222 COVID-19 vaccine. Each CDR3 is given with its conserved first and last residue. A D gene is named only where the DNA matches it firmly. Only part of the rows carry a size: once, few, many, or a class if the clone is expanded.

D: .; J: TRBJ2-6; V: TRBV5-4; size: .; CDR3: CASSLDGSGANVLTF; DNA: TGTGCCAGCAGCTTGGATGGCTCTGGGGCCAACGTCCTGACTTTC
D: .; J: TRBJ1-1; V: TRBV27; size: .; CDR3: CASSFLGTEAFF; DNA: TGTGCCAGCAGTTTTTTGGGCACTGAAGCTTTCTTT
D: .; J: TRBJ1-5; V: TRBV28; size: .; CDR3: CASSSSAVSQHF; DNA: TGTGCCAGCAGTTCCTCGGCGGTCTCCCAGCATTTT
D: TRBD2; J: TRBJ2-2; V: TRBV19; size: .; CDR3: CASKLAATNTGELFF; DNA: TGTGCCAGTAAGCTAGCGGCAACGAACACCGGGGAGCTGTTTTTT
D: .; J: TRBJ1-6; V: TRBV6-4; size: .; CDR3: CASSSNGDSPLHF; DNA: TGTGCCAGCAGCTCGAACGGCGATTCACCCCTCCACTTT
D: TRBD2; J: TRBJ2-1; V: TRBV11-1; size: .; CDR3: CASSSGPSGVGEQFF; DNA: TGTGCCAGCAGCTCAGGGCCTAGCGGGGTGGGTGAGCAGTTCTTC
D: .; J: TRBJ2-3; V: TRBV20-1; size: .; CDR3: CSAIGTDTQYF; DNA: TGCAGTGCTATAGGGACAGATACGCAGTATTTT
D: .; J: TRBJ2-1; V: TRBV20-1; size: once; CDR3: CSASGLSNEQFF; DNA: TGCAGTGCTAGTGGGCTCTCCAATGAGCAGTTCTTC
D: .; J: TRBJ1-1; V: TRBV7-6; size: .; CDR3: CASSLGPGGRTEAFF; DNA: TGTGCCAGCAGCTTAGGGCCGGGGGGAAGGACTGAAGCTTTCTTT
D: .; J: TRBJ2-7; V: TRBV11-2; size: .; CDR3: CASSEGYREGEQYF; DNA: TGTGCCAGCAGCGAGGGATACCGAGAAGGCGAGCAGTACTTC
D: .; J: TRBJ1-4; V: TRBV28; size: .; CDR3: CASRGTGYEKLFF; DNA: TGTGCCTCAAGGGGTACGGGTTATGAAAAACTGTTTTTT
D: .; J: TRBJ2-2; V: TRBV3-1/TRBV3-2; size: once; CDR3: CASSQGGAGLYTGELFF; DNA: TGTGCCAGCAGCCAAGGGGGGGCCGGGTTATACACCGGGGAGCTGTTTTTT
D: .; J: TRBJ2-2; V: TRBV30; size: .; CDR3: CAWSAAESGELFF; DNA: TGTGCCTGGAGTGCAGCGGAAAGCGGGGAGCTGTTTTTT
D: .; J: TRBJ1-1; V: TRBV19; size: .; CDR3: CASSIGPIGEAFF; DNA: TGTGCCAGTAGTATAGGGCCGATTGGGGAAGCTTTCTTT
D: TRBD1; J: TRBJ1-4; V: TRBV5-4; size: .; CDR3: CASSSGQGANEKLFF; DNA: TGTGCCAGCAGCTCAGGACAGGGAGCTAATGAAAAACTGTTTTTT
D: TRBD2; J: TRBJ2-1; V: TRBV19; size: .; CDR3: CASSIGLAGPYNEQFF; DNA: TGTGCCAGTAGTATAGGACTAGCGGGACCCTACAATGAGCAGTTCTTC
D: .; J: TRBJ1-2; V: TRBV2; size: .; CDR3: CANWDVANYGYTF; DNA: TGTGCCAACTGGGACGTTGCTAACTATGGCTACACCTTC
D: TRBD1; J: TRBJ1-4; V: TRBV5-1; size: .; CDR3: CASTIQPGQGGEKLFF; DNA: TGCGCCAGCACAATTCAACCGGGACAGGGGGGTGAAAAACTGTTTTTT
D: TRBD1; J: TRBJ1-5; V: TRBV6-5; size: .; CDR3: CASSTTGAGQPQHF; DNA: TGTGCCAGCAGCACTACAGGGGCAGGACAGCCCCAGCATTTT
D: .; J: TRBJ2-7; V: TRBV3-1/TRBV3-2; size: once; CDR3: CASSHGGKPRSDYEQYF; DNA: TGTGCCAGCAGCCACGGGGGCAAGCCCCGGAGCGACTACGAGCAGTACTTC
D: .; J: TRBJ2-7; V: TRBV21-1; size: few; CDR3: CASSAPPLAF; DNA: TGTGCCAGCAGCGCCCCCCCCCTTGCCTTC
D: TRBD1; J: TRBJ2-2; V: TRBV9; size: .; CDR3: CASSAQGTRTGELFF; DNA: TGTGCCAGCAGCGCACAGGGGACACGCACCGGGGAGCTGTTTTTT
D: .; J: TRBJ1-5; V: TRBV19; size: .; CDR3: CASSTPDRWFSNQPQHF; DNA: TGTGCCAGTAGTACCCCAGACAGGTGGTTTAGCAATCAGCCCCAGCATTTT
D: .; J: TRBJ1-1; V: TRBV5-1; size: once; CDR3: CASTGDTEAFF; DNA: TGCGCCAGCACAGGGGATACTGAAGCTTTCTTT
D: .; J: TRBJ1-5; V: TRBV28; size: .; CDR3: CASSFGPPYSNQPQHF; DNA: TGTGCCAGCAGCTTCGGGCCCCCCTATAGCAATCAGCCCCAGCATTTT
D: TRBD1; J: TRBJ1-1; V: TRBV5-1; size: .; CDR3: CASSPDRAGTEAFF; DNA: TGCGCCAGCAGTCCGGACAGGGCTGGGACTGAAGCTTTCTTT
D: .; J: TRBJ2-7; V: TRBV27; size: .; CDR3: CASSSSPYEQYF; DNA: TGTGCCAGCAGTTCCTCTCCGTACGAGCAGTACTTC
D: .; J: TRBJ1-3; V: TRBV7-9; size: .; CDR3: CASSADSGNTIYF; DNA: TGTGCCAGCAGCGCCGACTCTGGAAACACCATATATTTT
D: TRBD2; J: TRBJ2-3; V: TRBV29-1; size: .; CDR3: CSVGLAGNTDTQYF; DNA: TGCAGCGTTGGACTAGCGGGGAACACAGATACGCAGTATTTT
D: TRBD1; J: TRBJ1-2; V: TRBV12-3/TRBV12-4; size: .; CDR3: CASSRDRNYGYTF; DNA: TGTGCCAGCAGTCGGGACAGGAACTATGGCTACACCTTC
D: TRBD1; J: TRBJ2-1; V: TRBV4-3; size: .; CDR3: CASSQHPGQGARYNEQFF; DNA: TGCGCCAGCAGCCAGCACCCGGGACAGGGGGCGCGATACAATGAGCAGTTCTTC
D: .; J: TRBJ2-1; V: TRBV2; size: .; CDR3: CASTERASNNEQFF; DNA: TGTGCCAGCACCGAAAGGGCTAGTAACAATGAGCAGTTCTTC
D: TRBD2; J: TRBJ2-4; V: TRBV19; size: .; CDR3: CASSRVREAKNIQYF; DNA: TGTGCCAGTAGTCGGGTCCGGGAGGCAAAAAACATTCAGTACTTC
D: TRBD2; J: TRBJ2-7; V: TRBV3-1/TRBV3-2; size: .; CDR3: CASSPNSGGYEQYF; DNA: TGTGCCAGCAGCCCCAACAGCGGGGGCTACGAGCAGTACTTC
D: .; J: TRBJ2-7; V: TRBV30; size: .; CDR3: CAWGTRSYEQYF; DNA: TGTGCCTGGGGGACTCGTTCCTACGAGCAGTACTTC
D: TRBD2; J: TRBJ2-7; V: TRBV6-2/TRBV6-3; size: .; CDR3: CASSPASGRSYEQYF; DNA: TGTGCCAGCAGCCCCGCTAGCGGGAGGAGCTACGAGCAGTACTTC
D: TRBD2; J: TRBJ2-1; V: TRBV6-5; size: .; CDR3: CASTGLVHNEQFF; DNA: TGTGCCAGCACCGGACTAGTGCACAATGAGCAGTTCTTC
D: .; J: TRBJ1-5; V: TRBV12-3/TRBV12-4; size: .; CDR3: CASSFGHQPQHF; DNA: TGTGCCAGCAGTTTTGGGCATCAGCCCCAGCATTTT
D: TRBD1; J: TRBJ1-1; V: TRBV13; size: .; CDR3: CASSTGGLNTEAFF; DNA: TGTGCCAGCAGCACAGGGGGCTTGAACACTGAAGCTTTCTTT
D: .; J: TRBJ1-1; V: TRBV24-1; size: .; CDR3: CATSEQVGFF; DNA: TGTGCCACCAGTGAACAGGTTGGTTTCTTT
D: TRBD1; J: TRBJ1-4; V: TRBV4-1; size: once; CDR3: CASSQDQPTGAAKLFF; DNA: TGCGCCAGCAGCCAAGATCAACCGACAGGGGCGGCGAAACTGTTTTTT
D: .; J: TRBJ2-7; V: TRBV9; size: .; CDR3: CASSVGFGNSEQYF; DNA: TGTGCCAGCAGCGTAGGTTTCGGGAATAGCGAGCAGTACTTC
D: .; J: TRBJ1-1; V: TRBV6-2/TRBV6-3; size: .; CDR3: CASSSLYGGGSTEAFF; DNA: TGTGCCAGCAGTTCCCTATATGGAGGGGGGAGCACTGAAGCTTTCTTT
D: .; J: TRBJ2-1; V: TRBV28; size: .; CDR3: CASSFAGRENEQFF; DNA: TGTGCCAGCAGTTTCGCGGGAAGAGAAAATGAGCAGTTCTTC
D: TRBD2; J: TRBJ2-7; V: TRBV19; size: .; CDR3: CASSPLAAPYEQYF; DNA: TGTGCCAGTAGTCCCCTAGCGGCCCCCTACGAGCAGTACTTC
D: .; J: TRBJ2-7; V: TRBV19; size: medium-sized; CDR3: CASRASSRGYEQYF; DNA: TGTGCCAGTCGGGCTTCGAGCAGGGGCTACGAGCAGTACTTC
D: .; J: TRBJ1-6; V: TRBV9; size: .; CDR3: CASSRDGISYNSPLHF; DNA: TGTGCCAGCAGCCGGGACGGAATCTCCTATAATTCACCCCTCCACTTT
D: TRBD2; J: TRBJ2-2; V: TRBV5-4; size: .; CDR3: CASSREVGSTGELFF; DNA: TGTGCCAGCAGCCGGGAGGTCGGAAGCACCGGGGAGCTGTTTTTT
D: TRBD1; J: TRBJ2-7; V: TRBV20-1; size: .; CDR3: CSAYDRAEQYF; DNA: TGCAGTGCTTATGACAGGGCCGAACAGTACTTC
D: .; J: TRBJ2-4; V: TRBV10-2; size: .; CDR3: CASSAQTGVLAKNIQYF; DNA: TGCGCCAGCAGTGCACAAACAGGAGTACTAGCCAAAAACATTCAGTACTTC
D: TRBD2; J: TRBJ2-5; V: TRBV5-1; size: once; CDR3: CASSFGTSGVETQYF; DNA: TGCGCCAGCAGCTTCGGGACTAGCGGGGTGGAGACCCAGTACTTC
D: TRBD2; J: TRBJ2-5; V: TRBV2; size: .; CDR3: CASSELGLAAGTQYF; DNA: TGTGCCAGCAGTGAACTGGGTCTAGCGGCCGGTACCCAGTACTTC
D: .; J: TRBJ1-3; V: TRBV3-1/TRBV3-2; size: .; CDR3: CASSQTGGQAGNTIYF; DNA: TGTGCCAGCAGCCAAACCGGGGGCCAGGCTGGAAACACCATATATTTT
D: TRBD1; J: TRBJ2-7; V: TRBV5-4; size: .; CDR3: CASSPSLGTDYEQYF; DNA: TGTGCCAGCAGCCCCTCCCTGGGGACAGATTACGAGCAGTACTTC
D: TRBD1; J: TRBJ2-1; V: TRBV6-4; size: .; CDR3: CASSIGTGAYNEQFF; DNA: TGTGCCAGCAGCATTGGGACAGGGGCCTACAATGAGCAGTTCTTC